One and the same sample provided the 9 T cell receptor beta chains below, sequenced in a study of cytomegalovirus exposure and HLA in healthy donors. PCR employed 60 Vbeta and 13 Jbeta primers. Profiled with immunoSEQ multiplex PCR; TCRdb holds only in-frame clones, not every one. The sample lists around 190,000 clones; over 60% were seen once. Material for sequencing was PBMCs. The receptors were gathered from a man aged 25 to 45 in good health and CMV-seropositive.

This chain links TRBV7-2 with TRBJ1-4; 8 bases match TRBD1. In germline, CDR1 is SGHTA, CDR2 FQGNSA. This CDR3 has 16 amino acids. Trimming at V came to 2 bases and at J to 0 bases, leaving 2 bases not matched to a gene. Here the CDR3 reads CASSLNRGATNEKLFF. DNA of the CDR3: TGTGCCAGCAGCTTAAACAGGGGGGCAACTAATGAAAAACTGTTTTTT.

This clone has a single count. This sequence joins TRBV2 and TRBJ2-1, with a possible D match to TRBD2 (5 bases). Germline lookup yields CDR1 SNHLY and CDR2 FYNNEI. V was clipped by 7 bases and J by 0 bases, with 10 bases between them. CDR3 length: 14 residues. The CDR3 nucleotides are TGTGCCAGCAATCCGGGGAGCTCCTACAATGAGCAGTTCTTC. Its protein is CASNPGSSYNEQFF.

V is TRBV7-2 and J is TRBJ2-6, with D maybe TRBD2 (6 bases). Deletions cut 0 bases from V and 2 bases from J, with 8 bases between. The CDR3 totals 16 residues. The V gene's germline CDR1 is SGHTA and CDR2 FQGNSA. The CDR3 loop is CASSLARRAGANVLTF. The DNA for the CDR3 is TGTGCCAGCAGCTTAGCGAGGAGGGCTGGGGCCAACGTCCTGACTTTC.

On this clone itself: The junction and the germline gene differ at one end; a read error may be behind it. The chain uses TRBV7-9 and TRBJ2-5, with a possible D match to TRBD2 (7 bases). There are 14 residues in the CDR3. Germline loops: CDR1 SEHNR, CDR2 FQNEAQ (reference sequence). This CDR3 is CSSSLGGGQETQYF. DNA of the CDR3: TGTTCCAGCAGCTTAGGGGGGGGGCAAGAGACCCAGTACTTC.

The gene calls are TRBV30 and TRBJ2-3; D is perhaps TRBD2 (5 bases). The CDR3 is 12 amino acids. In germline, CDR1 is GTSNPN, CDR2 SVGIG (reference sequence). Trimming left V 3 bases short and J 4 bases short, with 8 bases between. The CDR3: CAWRGRADTQYF. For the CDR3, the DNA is TGTGCCTGGAGGGGGAGAGCAGATACGCAGTATTTT.

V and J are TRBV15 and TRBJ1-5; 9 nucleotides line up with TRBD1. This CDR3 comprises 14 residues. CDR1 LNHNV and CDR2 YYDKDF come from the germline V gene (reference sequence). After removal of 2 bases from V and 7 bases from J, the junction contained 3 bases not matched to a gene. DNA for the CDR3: TGTGCCACCAGCAGACTACAGGGGGCCCAGCCCCAGCATTTT. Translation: CATSRLQGAQPQHF. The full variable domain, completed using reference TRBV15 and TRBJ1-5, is DAMVIQNPRYQVTQFGKPVTLSCSQTLNHNVMYWYQQKSSQAPKLLFHYYDKDFNNEADTPDNFQSRRPNTSFCFLDIRSPGLGDTAMYLCATSRLQGAQPQHFGDGTRLSIL.

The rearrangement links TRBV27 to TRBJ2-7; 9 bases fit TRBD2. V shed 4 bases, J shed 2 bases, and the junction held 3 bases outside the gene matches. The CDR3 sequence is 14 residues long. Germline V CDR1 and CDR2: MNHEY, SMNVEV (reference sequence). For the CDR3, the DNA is TGTGCCAGCAGTTCGACTAGCGGAACCTACGAGCAGTACTTC. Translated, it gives CASSSTSGTYEQYF.

The CDR3 sequence is CASRSRAGVHYEQYF. CDR3 DNA: TGCGCCAGCAGGTCTCGGGCAGGGGTTCACTACGAGCAGTACTTC. The rearrangement links TRBV5-1 to TRBJ2-7, with a possible D match to TRBD1 (6 bases). The CDR3 has 15 residues. Trimming pared 5 bases from V and 3 bases from J, leaving 18 bases between. Germline assignment: CDR1 SGHRS and CDR2 YFSETQ.

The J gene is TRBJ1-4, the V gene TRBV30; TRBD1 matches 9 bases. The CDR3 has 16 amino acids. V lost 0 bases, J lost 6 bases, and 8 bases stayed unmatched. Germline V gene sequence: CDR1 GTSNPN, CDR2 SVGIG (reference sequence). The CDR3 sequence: CAWSVLGTGFYEKLFF. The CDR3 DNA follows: TGTGCCTGGAGTGTACTCGGGACAGGGTTTTATGAAAAACTGTTTTTT.